What follows describes a single TCR beta chain. The target antigen is unknown. The data were produced by immunoSEQ multiplex PCR, yet TCRdb's version contains in-frame clones alone and is incomplete. The sample lists under 70,000 clones; around nine tenths were seen once. This entry is derived from a study of chemoradiotherapy in HPV16-positive cancers. Study-level points and caveats: In HPV16-positive patients, HPV-responsive T-cell expansion tracked better recurrence-free survival.

V was clipped by 1 base and J by 0 bases, with 8 bases between them. This CDR3 region has 15 residues. Germline CDR1 SGHVS, CDR2 FQNEAQ. V is TRBV7-8 and J is TRBJ2-3, with D perhaps given as TRBD1 or TRBD2 (5 bases each). The receptor was isolated from a human donor with HPV-associated anogenital cancer. The material sequenced was blood, taken from a patient who underwent chemoradiotherapy. The CDR3 sequence: CASSLGGKSTDTQYF. The CDR3 DNA is TGTGCCAGCAGCTTAGGGGGGAAGAGCACAGATACGCAGTATTTT.